This TCR beta chain originates from a study of technical replicates of blood from several donors. TCRdb keeps only in-frame clones here, not all; method: immunoSEQ multiplex PCR. The sample holds about 58,000 clones, approximately 94% seen once. The germline gives CDR1 LNHDA, CDR2 SQIVND (reference sequence). The CDR3 sequence is 16 residues long. The ends were cut back, 6 bases at V and 8 bases at J, with 22 bases in the middle. Input material: PBMCs. The chain has TRBV19 and TRBJ2-2, with D possibly matching TRBD1 (5 bases). The TCR was taken from a human donor in good health. Some clones in this sample may be carry-over from other donors' samples. The CDR3 region has the DNA TGTGCCAGTAGCCCGACAGTTGGTATAATTTCGGGGGAGCTGTTTTTT. It translates to CASSPTVGIISGELFF.